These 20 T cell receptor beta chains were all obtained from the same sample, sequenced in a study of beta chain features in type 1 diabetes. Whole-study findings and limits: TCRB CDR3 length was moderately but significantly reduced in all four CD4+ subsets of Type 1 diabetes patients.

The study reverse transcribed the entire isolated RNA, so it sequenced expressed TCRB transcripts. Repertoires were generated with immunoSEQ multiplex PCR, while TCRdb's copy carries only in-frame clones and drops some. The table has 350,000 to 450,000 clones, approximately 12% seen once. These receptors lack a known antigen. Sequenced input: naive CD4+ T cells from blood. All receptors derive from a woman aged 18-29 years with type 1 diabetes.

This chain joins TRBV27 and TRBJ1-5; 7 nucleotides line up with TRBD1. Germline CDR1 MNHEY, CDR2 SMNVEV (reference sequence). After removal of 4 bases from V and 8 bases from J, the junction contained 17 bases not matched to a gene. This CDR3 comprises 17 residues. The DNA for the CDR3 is TGTGCCAGCAGTTCGTCCTTCCAACAGGGGCGAATGGAGCCCCAGCATTTT. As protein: CASSSSFQQGRMEPQHF.

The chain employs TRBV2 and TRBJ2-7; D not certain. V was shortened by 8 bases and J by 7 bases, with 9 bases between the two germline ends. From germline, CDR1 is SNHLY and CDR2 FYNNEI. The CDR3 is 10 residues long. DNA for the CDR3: TGTGCCAGCCGAGTCCAAGAGCAGTACTTC. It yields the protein CASRVQEQYF.

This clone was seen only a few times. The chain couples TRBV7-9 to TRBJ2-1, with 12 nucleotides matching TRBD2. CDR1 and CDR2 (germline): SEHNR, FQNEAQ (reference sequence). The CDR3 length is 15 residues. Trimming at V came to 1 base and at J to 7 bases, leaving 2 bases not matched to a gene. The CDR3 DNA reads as TGTGCCAGCAGCTTAGGACTAGCGGGAGTAAATGAGCAGTTCTTC. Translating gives CASSLGLAGVNEQFF.

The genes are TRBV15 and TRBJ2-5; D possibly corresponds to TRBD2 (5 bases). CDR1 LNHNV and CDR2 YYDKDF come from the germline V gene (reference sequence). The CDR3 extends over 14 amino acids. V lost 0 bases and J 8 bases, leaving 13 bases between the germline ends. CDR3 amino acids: CATSREDYKPTQYF. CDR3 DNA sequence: TGTGCCACCAGCAGAGAAGACTATAAACCCACCCAGTACTTC.

CDR3 DNA: TGTGCCACCAGCAGTGGCAGGGGCGCGGACACAGATACGCAGTATTTT. Its translation is CATSSGRGADTDTQYF. This chain uses TRBV15 with TRBJ2-3, with D tentatively TRBD1 (6 bases). V was shortened by 3 bases and J by 2 bases, with 15 bases between the two germline ends. The CDR3 is 16 residues long. The V gene's germline CDR1 is LNHNV and CDR2 YYDKDF (reference sequence).

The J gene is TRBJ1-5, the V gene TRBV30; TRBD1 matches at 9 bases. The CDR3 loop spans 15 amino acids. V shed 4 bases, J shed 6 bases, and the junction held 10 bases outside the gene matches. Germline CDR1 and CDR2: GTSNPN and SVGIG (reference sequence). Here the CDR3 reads CAWNPGGTGSQPQHF. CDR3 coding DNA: TGTGCCTGGAACCCGGGGGGGACAGGGAGTCAGCCCCAGCATTTT.

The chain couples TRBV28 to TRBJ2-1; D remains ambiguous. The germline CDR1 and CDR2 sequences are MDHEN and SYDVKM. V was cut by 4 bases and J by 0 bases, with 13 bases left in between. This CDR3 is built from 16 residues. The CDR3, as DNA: TGTGCCAGCAGTTCCCCTATTCCGAGCTCCTACAATGAGCAGTTCTTC. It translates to CASSSPIPSSYNEQFF. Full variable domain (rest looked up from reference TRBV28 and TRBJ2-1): DVKVTQSSRYLVKRTGEKVFLECVQDMDHENMFWYRQDPGLGLRLIYFSYDVKMKEKGDIPEGYSVSREKKERFSLILESASTNQTSMYLCASSSPIPSSYNEQFFGPGTRLTVL.

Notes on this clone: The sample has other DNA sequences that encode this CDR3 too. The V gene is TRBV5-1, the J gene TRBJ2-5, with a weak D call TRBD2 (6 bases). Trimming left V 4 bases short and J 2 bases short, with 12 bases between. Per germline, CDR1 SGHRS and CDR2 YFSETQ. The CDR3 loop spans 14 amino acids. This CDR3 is CASSPGTQQETQYF. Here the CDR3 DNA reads TGCGCCAGCAGCCCCGGGACTCAACAAGAGACCCAGTACTTC.

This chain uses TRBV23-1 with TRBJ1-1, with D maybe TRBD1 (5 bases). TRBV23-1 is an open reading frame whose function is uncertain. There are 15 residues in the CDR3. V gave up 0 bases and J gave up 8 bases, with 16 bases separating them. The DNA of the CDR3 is TGCGCCAGCAGTCAATCTGGAGCGGGGGAAAGCGAAGCTTTCTTT. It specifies CASSQSGAGESEAFF.

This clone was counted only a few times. The chain's CDR3 is CASSQESNTIAGEQFF. CDR3 bases: TGCGCCAGCAGCCAAGAATCCAACACTATAGCGGGGGAGCAGTTCTTC. The chain is built from TRBV4-3 and TRBJ2-1, with TRBD2 identical over 8 bases. In germline, CDR1 is LGHNA, CDR2 YSLEER. V was pared by 0 bases and J by 10 bases, with 11 bases of the junction left unmatched. The CDR3 consists of 16 residues.

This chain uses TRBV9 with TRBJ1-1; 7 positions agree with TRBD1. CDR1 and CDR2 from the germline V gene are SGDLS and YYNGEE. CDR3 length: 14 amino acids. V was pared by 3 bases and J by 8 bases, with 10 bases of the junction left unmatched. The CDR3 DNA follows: TGTGCCAGCAGCGGAGGACAGGTTGCGGAGGAAGCTTTCTTT. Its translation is CASSGGQVAEEAFF.

Here the CDR3 reads CASSGTGWARGYTF. CDR3 DNA: TGTGCCAGTAGTGGTACAGGGTGGGCCCGGGGCTACACCTTC. The chain combines TRBV19 with TRBJ1-2, with D maybe TRBD1 (6 bases). V lost 5 bases and J 8 bases, leaving 18 bases between the germline ends. Germline V gene sequence: CDR1 LNHDA, CDR2 SQIVND (reference sequence). The CDR3 covers 14 residues.

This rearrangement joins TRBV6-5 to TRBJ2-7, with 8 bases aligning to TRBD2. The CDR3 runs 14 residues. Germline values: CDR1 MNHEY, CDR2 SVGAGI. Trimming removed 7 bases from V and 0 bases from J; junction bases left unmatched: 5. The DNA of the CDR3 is TGTGCCAGCACGGCGGGGGGTAGCTCCTACGAGCAGTACTTC. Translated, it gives CASTAGGSSYEQYF.

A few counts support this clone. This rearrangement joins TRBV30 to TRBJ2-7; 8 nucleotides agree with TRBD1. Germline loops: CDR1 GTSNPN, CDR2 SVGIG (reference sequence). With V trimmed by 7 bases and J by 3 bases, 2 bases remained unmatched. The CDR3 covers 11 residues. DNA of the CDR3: TGTGCCTCTGACAGGGGCTACGAGCAGTACTTC. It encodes CASDRGYEQYF.

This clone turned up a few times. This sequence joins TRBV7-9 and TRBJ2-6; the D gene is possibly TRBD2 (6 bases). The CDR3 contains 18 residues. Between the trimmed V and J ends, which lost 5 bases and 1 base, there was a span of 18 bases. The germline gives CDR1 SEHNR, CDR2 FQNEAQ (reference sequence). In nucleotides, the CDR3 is TGTGCCAGCAGCGAGAGTAGTACCCGGGAGTCTGGGGCCAACGTCCTGACTTTC. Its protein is CASSESSTRESGANVLTF.

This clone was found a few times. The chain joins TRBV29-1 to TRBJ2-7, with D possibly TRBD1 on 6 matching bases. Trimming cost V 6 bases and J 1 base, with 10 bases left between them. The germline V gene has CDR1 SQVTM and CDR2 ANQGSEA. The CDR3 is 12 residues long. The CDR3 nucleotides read TGCAGCGTCTGGACAGAATCCTACGAGCAGTACTTC. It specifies CSVWTESYEQYF.

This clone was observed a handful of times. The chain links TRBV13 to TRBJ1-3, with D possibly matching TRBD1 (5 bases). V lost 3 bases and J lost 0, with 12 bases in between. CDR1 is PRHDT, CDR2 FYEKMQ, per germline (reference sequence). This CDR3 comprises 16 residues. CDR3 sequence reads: CASSFKRGSSGNTIYF. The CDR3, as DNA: TGTGCCAGCAGCTTCAAAAGGGGCAGCTCTGGAAACACCATATATTTT.

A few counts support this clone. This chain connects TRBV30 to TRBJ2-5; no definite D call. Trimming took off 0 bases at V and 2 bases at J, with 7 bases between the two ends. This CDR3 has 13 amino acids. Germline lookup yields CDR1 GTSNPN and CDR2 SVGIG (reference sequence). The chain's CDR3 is CAWSVLLQETQYF. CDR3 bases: TGTGCCTGGAGTGTATTGTTACAAGAGACCCAGTACTTC.

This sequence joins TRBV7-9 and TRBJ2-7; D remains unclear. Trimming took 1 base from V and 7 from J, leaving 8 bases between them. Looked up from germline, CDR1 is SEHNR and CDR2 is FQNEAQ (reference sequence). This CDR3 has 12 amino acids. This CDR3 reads CASSLGSREQYF. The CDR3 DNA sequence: TGTGCCAGCAGCTTAGGATCTCGGGAGCAGTACTTC. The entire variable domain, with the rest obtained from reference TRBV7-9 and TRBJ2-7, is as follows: DTGVSQNPRHKITKRGQNVTFRCDPISEHNRLYWYRQTLGQGPEFLTYFQNEAQLEKSRLLSDRFSAERPKGSFSTLEIQRTEQGDSAMYLCASSLGSREQYFGPGTRLTVT.

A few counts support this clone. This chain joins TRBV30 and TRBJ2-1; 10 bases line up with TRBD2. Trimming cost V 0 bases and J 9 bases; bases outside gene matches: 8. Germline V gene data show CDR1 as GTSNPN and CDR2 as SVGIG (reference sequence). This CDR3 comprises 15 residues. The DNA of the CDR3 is TGTGCCTGGAGTGTAGGGCTAGCGGGAGCGGTTGAGCAGTTCTTC. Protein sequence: CAWSVGLAGAVEQFF.